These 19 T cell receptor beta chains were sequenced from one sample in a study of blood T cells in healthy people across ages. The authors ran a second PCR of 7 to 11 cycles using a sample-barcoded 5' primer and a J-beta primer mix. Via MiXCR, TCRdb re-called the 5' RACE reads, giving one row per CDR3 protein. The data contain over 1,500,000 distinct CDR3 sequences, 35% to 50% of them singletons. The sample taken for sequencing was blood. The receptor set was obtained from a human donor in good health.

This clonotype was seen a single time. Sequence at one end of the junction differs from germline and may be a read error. The CDR3 DNA is TGTGCCTGCAGCTTGTATATGGGAACTGAAGCTTTCTTT. Amino acid sequence: CACSLYMGTEAFF. The genes are TRBV7-2 and TRBJ1-1; D call uncertain. CDR1 and CDR2 (germline): SGHTA, FQGNSA. This CDR3 is 13 amino acids long.

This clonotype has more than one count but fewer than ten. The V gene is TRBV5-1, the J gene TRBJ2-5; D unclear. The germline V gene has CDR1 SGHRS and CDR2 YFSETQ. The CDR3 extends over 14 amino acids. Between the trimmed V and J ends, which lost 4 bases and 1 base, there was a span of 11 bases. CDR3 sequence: CASSPTTTQETQYF. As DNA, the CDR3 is TGCGCCAGCAGCCCCACCACGACCCAAGAGACCCAGTACTTC.

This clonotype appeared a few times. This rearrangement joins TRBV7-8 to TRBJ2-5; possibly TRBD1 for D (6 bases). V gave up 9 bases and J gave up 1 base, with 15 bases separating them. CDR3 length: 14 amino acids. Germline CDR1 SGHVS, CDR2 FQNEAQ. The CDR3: CASTMDRLQETQYF. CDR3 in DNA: TGTGCCAGTACGATGGACAGACTCCAAGAGACCCAGTACTTC.

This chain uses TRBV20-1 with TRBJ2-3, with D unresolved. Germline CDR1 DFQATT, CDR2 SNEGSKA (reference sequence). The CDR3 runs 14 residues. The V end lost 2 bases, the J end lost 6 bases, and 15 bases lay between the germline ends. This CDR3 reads CSARPGPPGDTQYF. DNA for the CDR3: TGCAGTGCTAGACCGGGCCCCCCTGGGGATACGCAGTATTTT.

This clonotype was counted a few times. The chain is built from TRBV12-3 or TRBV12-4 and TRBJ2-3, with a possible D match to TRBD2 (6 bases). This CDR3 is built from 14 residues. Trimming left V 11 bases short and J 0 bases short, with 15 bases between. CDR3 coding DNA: TGTGCCTCCGGACGGGAGCTTAGCACAGATACGCAGTATTTT. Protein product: CASGRELSTDTQYF.

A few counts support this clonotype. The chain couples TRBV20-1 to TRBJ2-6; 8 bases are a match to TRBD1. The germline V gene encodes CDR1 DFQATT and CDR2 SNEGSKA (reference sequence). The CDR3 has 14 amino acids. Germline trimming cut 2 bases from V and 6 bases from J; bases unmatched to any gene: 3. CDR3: CSARTGGEANVLTF. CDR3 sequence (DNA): TGCAGTGCTAGAACAGGGGGAGAGGCCAACGTCCTGACTTTC.

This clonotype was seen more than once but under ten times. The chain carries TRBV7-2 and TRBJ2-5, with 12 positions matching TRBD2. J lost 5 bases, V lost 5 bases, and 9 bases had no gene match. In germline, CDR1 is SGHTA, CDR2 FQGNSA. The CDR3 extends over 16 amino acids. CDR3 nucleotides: TGTGCCAGCAGCCCTGGGGGAACTAGCGGGAGGGAGACCCAGTACTTC. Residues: CASSPGGTSGRETQYF.

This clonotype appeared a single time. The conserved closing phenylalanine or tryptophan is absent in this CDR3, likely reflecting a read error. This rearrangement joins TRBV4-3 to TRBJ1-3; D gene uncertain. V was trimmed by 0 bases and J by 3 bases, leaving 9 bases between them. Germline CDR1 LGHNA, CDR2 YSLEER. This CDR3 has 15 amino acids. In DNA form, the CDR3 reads TGCGCCAGCAGCCAAGATTGGGAGGTTGGAAACACCATATATTTG. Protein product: CASSQDWEVGNTIYL.

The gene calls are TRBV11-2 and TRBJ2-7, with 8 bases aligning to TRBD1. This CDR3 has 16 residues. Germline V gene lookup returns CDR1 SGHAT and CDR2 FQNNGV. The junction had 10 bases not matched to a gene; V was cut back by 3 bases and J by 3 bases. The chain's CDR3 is CASSLGPGTGNYEQYF. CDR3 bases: TGTGCCAGCAGCTTGGGCCCCGGGACAGGCAACTACGAGCAGTACTTC.

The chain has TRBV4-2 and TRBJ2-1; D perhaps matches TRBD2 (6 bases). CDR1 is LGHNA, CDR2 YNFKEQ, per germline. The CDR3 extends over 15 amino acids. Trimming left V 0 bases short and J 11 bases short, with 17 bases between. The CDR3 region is CASSQEVGGNGQQFF. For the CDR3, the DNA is TGTGCCAGCAGCCAAGAAGTAGGAGGGAACGGGCAGCAGTTCTTC.

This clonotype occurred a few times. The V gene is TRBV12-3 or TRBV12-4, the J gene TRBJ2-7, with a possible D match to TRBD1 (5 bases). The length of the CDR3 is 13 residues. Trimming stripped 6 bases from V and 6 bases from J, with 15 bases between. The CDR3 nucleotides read TGTGCCAGCAGGTCCGGACAACACTTCGAGCAGTACTTC. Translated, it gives CASRSGQHFEQYF.

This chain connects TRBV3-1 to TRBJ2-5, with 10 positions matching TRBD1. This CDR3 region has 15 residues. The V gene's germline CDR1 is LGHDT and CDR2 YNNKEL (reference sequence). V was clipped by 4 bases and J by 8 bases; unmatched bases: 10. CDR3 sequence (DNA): TGTGCCAGCAGCCGTGACAGGGGGCGGCCTCTAACCCAGTACTTC. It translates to CASSRDRGRPLTQYF.

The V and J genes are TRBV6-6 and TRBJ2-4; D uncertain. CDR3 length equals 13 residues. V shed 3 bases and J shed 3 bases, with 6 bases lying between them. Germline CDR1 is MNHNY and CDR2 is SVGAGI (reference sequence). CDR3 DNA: TGTGCCAGCAGTTATTGGGACAAAAACATTCAGTACTTC. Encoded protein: CASSYWDKNIQYF.

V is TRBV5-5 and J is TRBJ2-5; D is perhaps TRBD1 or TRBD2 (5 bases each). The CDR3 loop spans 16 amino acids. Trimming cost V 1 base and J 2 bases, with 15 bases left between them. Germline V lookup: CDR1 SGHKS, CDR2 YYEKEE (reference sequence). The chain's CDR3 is CASSLQVGRGQETQYF. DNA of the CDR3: TGTGCCAGCAGCTTGCAGGTGGGGCGAGGGCAAGAGACCCAGTACTTC.

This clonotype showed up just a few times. CDR3 bases: TGTGCCAGCAGGATAGGACAGGGTTATGGCTACACCTTC. Protein: CASRIGQGYGYTF. V and J are TRBV28 and TRBJ1-2; 8 bases agree with TRBD1. Unmatched junction bases numbered 5, after V lost 6 bases and J lost 5 bases. Germline CDR1 reads MDHEN; CDR2 reads SYDVKM. The CDR3 is made up of 13 amino acids.

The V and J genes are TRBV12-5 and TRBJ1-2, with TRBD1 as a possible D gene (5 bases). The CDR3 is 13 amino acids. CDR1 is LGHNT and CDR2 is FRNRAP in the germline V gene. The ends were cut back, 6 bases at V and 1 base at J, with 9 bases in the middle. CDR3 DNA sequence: TGTGCTAGTGGCTATCAGGGTAACTATGGCTACACCTTC. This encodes CASGYQGNYGYTF.

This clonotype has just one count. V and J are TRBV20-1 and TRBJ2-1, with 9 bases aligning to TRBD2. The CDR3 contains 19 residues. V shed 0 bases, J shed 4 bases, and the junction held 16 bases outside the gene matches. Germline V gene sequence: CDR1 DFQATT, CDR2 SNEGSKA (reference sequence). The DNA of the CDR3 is TGCAGTGCTAGAGATATTGGCGGGGGGGCTGATGTGGCTTACAATGAGCAGTTCTTC. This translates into CSARDIGGGADVAYNEQFF.

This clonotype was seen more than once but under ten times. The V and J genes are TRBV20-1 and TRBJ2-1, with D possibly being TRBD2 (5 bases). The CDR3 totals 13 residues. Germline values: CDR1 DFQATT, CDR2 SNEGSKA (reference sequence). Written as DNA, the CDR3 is TGCAGCGCACCGGGAAAAAATTACAATGAGCAGTTCTTC. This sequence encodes CSAPGKNYNEQFF.

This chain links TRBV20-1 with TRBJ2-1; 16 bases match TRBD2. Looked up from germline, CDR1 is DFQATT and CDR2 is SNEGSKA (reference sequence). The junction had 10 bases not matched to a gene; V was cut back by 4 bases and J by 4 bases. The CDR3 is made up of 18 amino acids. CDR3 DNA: TGCAGTGCTATGGGACTAGCGGGGGGGCGAGGGGTATACAATGAGCAGTTCTTC. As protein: CSAMGLAGGRGVYNEQFF.